These T cell receptor beta chains were read from a single sample in a study of blood T cell repertoires in COVID-19. The repertoire was sequenced with immunoSEQ multiplex PCR; TCRdb's copy has only in-frame clones and lacks some. The sample lists roughly 120,000 clones, approximately 84% seen once, with 1.9% in the top ten. The sequenced sample was peripheral blood. These receptors came from a man between 65 and 79 years old with acute or convalescent COVID-19. The CDR3 runs from the conserved cysteine through the conserved F or W. Each record gives: clone size, D gene, V gene, J gene, CDR3 DNA, CDR3 protein. D genes are given only for firm matches. Clone sizes are given selectively: once, few, many, or a class where the clone is expanded.

clone size: NA
D gene: NA
V gene: TRBV7-9
J gene: TRBJ2-3
CDR3 DNA: TGTGCCAGCAGCTTCGGGCCTGGGGGGGGCCAGGATACGCAGTATTTT
CDR3 protein: CASSFGPGGGQDTQYF

clone size: NA
D gene: NA
V gene: TRBV29-1
J gene: TRBJ1-2
CDR3 DNA: TGCAGCGTTGTTATTGGGGGGGCTGACTATGGCTACACCTTC
CDR3 protein: CSVVIGGADYGYTF

clone size: once
D gene: TRBD1
V gene: TRBV7-9
J gene: TRBJ1-1
CDR3 DNA: TGTGCCAGCAGCTCCAACAGGGGGGCGACTGAAGCTTTCTTT
CDR3 protein: CASSSNRGATEAFF

clone size: few
D gene: TRBD1
V gene: TRBV2
J gene: TRBJ1-3
CDR3 DNA: TGTGCCAGCACTACAGGGGGCGGAAACACCATATATTTT
CDR3 protein: CASTTGGGNTIYF

clone size: NA
D gene: TRBD1
V gene: TRBV7-9
J gene: TRBJ1-2
CDR3 DNA: TGTGCCAGCAGCCCCGGGACAGCCATCTATGGCTACACCTTC
CDR3 protein: CASSPGTAIYGYTF

clone size: NA
D gene: TRBD1
V gene: TRBV30
J gene: TRBJ1-1
CDR3 DNA: TGTGCCTGGAGTGTAGGGACAGGGGGCACTGAAGCTTTCTTT
CDR3 protein: CAWSVGTGGTEAFF

clone size: few
D gene: NA
V gene: TRBV13
J gene: TRBJ2-7
CDR3 DNA: TGTGCCAGCAGCGTGACAACAGGGTACGAGCAGTACTTC
CDR3 protein: CASSVTTGYEQYF

clone size: NA
D gene: TRBD2
V gene: TRBV5-1
J gene: TRBJ2-3
CDR3 DNA: TGCGCCAGCAGCTTGGGACGGGGGGGCTTAGATACGCAGTATTTT
CDR3 protein: CASSLGRGGLDTQYF

clone size: NA
D gene: TRBD2
V gene: TRBV2
J gene: TRBJ2-5
CDR3 DNA: TGTGCCAGCATAATAGCGGGGTTTGGGGAGACCCAGTACTTC
CDR3 protein: CASIIAGFGETQYF

clone size: NA
D gene: NA
V gene: TRBV11-2
J gene: TRBJ1-2
CDR3 DNA: TGTGCCAGCAGCCTATCCGGGATATCTAACTATGGCTACACCTTC
CDR3 protein: CASSLSGISNYGYTF

clone size: NA
D gene: NA
V gene: TRBV9
J gene: TRBJ1-5
CDR3 DNA: TGTGCCAGCAGCGTAGACCAGGGTCAGCCCCAGCATTTT
CDR3 protein: CASSVDQGQPQHF

clone size: NA
D gene: NA
V gene: TRBV28
J gene: TRBJ2-3
CDR3 DNA: TGTGCCAGCAGGGGACACAACACAGATACGCAGTATTTT
CDR3 protein: CASRGHNTDTQYF

clone size: NA
D gene: TRBD2
V gene: TRBV11-3
J gene: TRBJ2-1
CDR3 DNA: TGTGCCAGCAGCCCTAGACTAGCGGGGGGGCCCGATGAGCAGTTCTTC
CDR3 protein: CASSPRLAGGPDEQFF

clone size: NA
D gene: NA
V gene: TRBV28
J gene: TRBJ1-1
CDR3 DNA: TGTGCCAGCTCAAAGAGGGCCTATATGAACACTGAAGCTTTCTTT
CDR3 protein: CASSKRAYMNTEAFF

clone size: NA
D gene: TRBD1
V gene: TRBV5-1
J gene: TRBJ1-5
CDR3 DNA: TGCGCCAGCAGCATCGGGACAGGTCAGCCCCAGCATTTT
CDR3 protein: CASSIGTGQPQHF

clone size: NA
D gene: TRBD2
V gene: TRBV9
J gene: TRBJ2-1
CDR3 DNA: TGTGCCAGCAGCGTAGGTATAACGGGGGGAAGATACAATGAGCAGTTCTTC
CDR3 protein: CASSVGITGGRYNEQFF

clone size: NA
D gene: NA
V gene: TRBV29-1
J gene: TRBJ1-2
CDR3 DNA: TGCAGCGCGGGAGGGAGGGCGCAAGGCTACACCTTC
CDR3 protein: CSAGGRAQGYTF

clone size: NA
D gene: TRBD2
V gene: TRBV3-1/TRBV3-2
J gene: TRBJ2-2
CDR3 DNA: TGTGCCAGCAGCCAGGGACTAGCAGACACCGGGGAGCTGTTTTTT
CDR3 protein: CASSQGLADTGELFF

clone size: NA
D gene: NA
V gene: TRBV10-3
J gene: TRBJ1-4
CDR3 DNA: TGTGCCATCAGTGATAGAAATGAAAAACTGTTTTTT
CDR3 protein: CAISDRNEKLFF

clone size: NA
D gene: NA
V gene: TRBV5-1
J gene: TRBJ1-2
CDR3 DNA: TGCGCCAGCAGCTTGGGGCCCGGGCAGGAAGGGGGTCGCGATGGCTACACCTTC
CDR3 protein: CASSLGPGQEGGRDGYTF

clone size: NA
D gene: TRBD1
V gene: TRBV10-3
J gene: TRBJ1-2
CDR3 DNA: TGTGCCATCAGGTTAACAGGGGGGGACGGCTACACCTTC
CDR3 protein: CAIRLTGGDGYTF

clone size: NA
D gene: TRBD1
V gene: TRBV5-8
J gene: TRBJ1-6
CDR3 DNA: TGTGCCAGCAGCTTAGGGGGCGGGAATTCACCCCTCCACTTT
CDR3 protein: CASSLGGGNSPLHF

clone size: NA
D gene: TRBD2
V gene: TRBV18
J gene: TRBJ2-3
CDR3 DNA: TGTGCCAGCTCACCTCTAGCGGGGGTTGATACGCAGTATTTT
CDR3 protein: CASSPLAGVDTQYF

clone size: NA
D gene: TRBD1
V gene: TRBV15
J gene: TRBJ1-2
CDR3 DNA: TGTGCCACCAGCAGGGGGGACAGCTCCTATGGCTACACCTTC
CDR3 protein: CATSRGDSSYGYTF

clone size: few
D gene: TRBD2
V gene: TRBV10-3
J gene: TRBJ2-3
CDR3 DNA: TGTGCCATCAGTGCATTTCCCGCTAGCGGAGCTAGCACAGATACGCAGTATTTT
CDR3 protein: CAISAFPASGASTDTQYF

clone size: NA
D gene: NA
V gene: TRBV27
J gene: TRBJ2-5
CDR3 DNA: TGTGCCAGCAGTCCTCGACGGACTCAAGAGACCCAGTACTTC
CDR3 protein: CASSPRRTQETQYF

clone size: NA
D gene: TRBD1
V gene: TRBV5-6
J gene: TRBJ1-4
CDR3 DNA: TGTGCCAGCAGCTACGGACAGGGTCGCGAAAAACTGTTTTTT
CDR3 protein: CASSYGQGREKLFF

clone size: NA
D gene: TRBD1
V gene: TRBV5-1
J gene: TRBJ1-4
CDR3 DNA: TGCGCCAGCAGCCTCCCGGGACAGGGTAATGAAAAACTGTTTTTT
CDR3 protein: CASSLPGQGNEKLFF

clone size: NA
D gene: TRBD1
V gene: TRBV14
J gene: TRBJ1-1
CDR3 DNA: TGTGCCAACAGCGTTCGGTCGACAGGGGCGAACACTGAAGCTTTCTTT
CDR3 protein: CANSVRSTGANTEAFF

clone size: few
D gene: NA
V gene: TRBV18
J gene: TRBJ1-1
CDR3 DNA: TGTGCCAGCTCCCAGGGGTGGAGCACTGAAGCTTTCTTT
CDR3 protein: CASSQGWSTEAFF